These T cell receptor beta chains were read from a single sample in a study of blood T cell repertoires in COVID-19. This table comes from immunoSEQ multiplex PCR, and its TCRdb copy is limited to in-frame clones, with some not included. The top ten clones hold 2.5% to 3.5% of a sample with approximately 110,000 clones, approximately 85% of them seen once. The specimen sequenced was peripheral blood. Receptors originate from a woman older than 75 with COVID-19, enrolled during active disease. The CDR3 runs from the conserved cysteine through the conserved F or W. A D gene is named only where the DNA matches it firmly. Not every row has a clone size; where given, it reads once, few, many or a size class.

v_call: TRBV9
j_call: TRBJ2-3
clone_size: .
d_call: TRBD2
cdr3_nt: TGTGCCAGCAGCGGGGGACTAGCGGGTGTAGATACGCAGTATTTT
cdr3_aa: CASSGGLAGVDTQYF

v_call: TRBV7-3
j_call: TRBJ1-4
clone_size: .
d_call: .
cdr3_nt: TGTGCCAGCAGCCGCGGACAGAATGAAAAACTGTTTTTT
cdr3_aa: CASSRGQNEKLFF

v_call: TRBV19
j_call: TRBJ2-6
clone_size: .
d_call: .
cdr3_nt: TGTGCCAGTAGTATTAATCCGGGGACTGGGGCCAACGTCCTGACTTTC
cdr3_aa: CASSINPGTGANVLTF

v_call: TRBV3-1/TRBV3-2
j_call: TRBJ2-1
clone_size: .
d_call: TRBD2
cdr3_nt: TGTGCCAGCAGCCGAGGGACTAGCGGGGTCAATGAGCAGTTCTTC
cdr3_aa: CASSRGTSGVNEQFF

v_call: TRBV11-2
j_call: TRBJ1-2
clone_size: .
d_call: .
cdr3_nt: TGTGCCAGCAGCTCTCTGTCCGGGACAATCGATGGCTACACCTTC
cdr3_aa: CASSSLSGTIDGYTF

v_call: TRBV19
j_call: TRBJ2-2
clone_size: once
d_call: TRBD2
cdr3_nt: TGTGCCAGTACTACTAGCGGGAGGACCGCTATCAGGACCGGGGAGCTGTTTTTT
cdr3_aa: CASTTSGRTAIRTGELFF

v_call: TRBV19
j_call: TRBJ2-2
clone_size: .
d_call: TRBD2
cdr3_nt: TGTGCCAGTAGTGAGGTAGCGGGAGCAACCGGGGAGCTGTTTTTT
cdr3_aa: CASSEVAGATGELFF

v_call: TRBV5-1
j_call: TRBJ2-7
clone_size: .
d_call: TRBD2
cdr3_nt: TGCGCCAGCAGCTTGGGGCCCGGGACTAGCGGCGGCGAGCAGTACTTC
cdr3_aa: CASSLGPGTSGGEQYF

v_call: TRBV5-6
j_call: TRBJ1-5
clone_size: once
d_call: .
cdr3_nt: TGTGCCAGCAGCTTGGTTGGGGCTTATAGCAATCAGCCCCAGCATTTT
cdr3_aa: CASSLVGAYSNQPQHF

v_call: TRBV29-1
j_call: TRBJ2-3
clone_size: .
d_call: TRBD2
cdr3_nt: TGCAGCGTTGAAGATCCTAGCGGGAGCTCTAGCACAGATACGCAGTATTTT
cdr3_aa: CSVEDPSGSSSTDTQYF

v_call: TRBV5-4
j_call: TRBJ2-1
clone_size: .
d_call: TRBD2
cdr3_nt: TGTGCCAGCAGCCCAGGGACTAGCGGGAGGGCCGCCTACAATGAGCAGTTCTTC
cdr3_aa: CASSPGTSGRAAYNEQFF

v_call: TRBV27
j_call: TRBJ2-2
clone_size: .
d_call: TRBD2
cdr3_nt: TGTGCCAGCAGTTTATCTTGGCGGGAGGGCACCGGGGAGCTGTTTTTT
cdr3_aa: CASSLSWREGTGELFF

v_call: TRBV28
j_call: TRBJ2-7
clone_size: .
d_call: TRBD2
cdr3_nt: TGTGCCAGCAGCCCTCAGGTAGCGGGGGCCTACGAGCAGTACTTC
cdr3_aa: CASSPQVAGAYEQYF

v_call: TRBV9
j_call: TRBJ2-1
clone_size: .
d_call: TRBD1
cdr3_nt: TGTGCCAGCAGCGTAAGCGGGACAGGGGGCAATGAGCAGTTCTTC
cdr3_aa: CASSVSGTGGNEQFF

v_call: TRBV20-1
j_call: TRBJ2-2
clone_size: .
d_call: TRBD2
cdr3_nt: TGCAGTGCTAGTAGGACTAGCGGGAGCCGGGGCACCGGGGAGCTGTTTTTT
cdr3_aa: CSASRTSGSRGTGELFF

v_call: TRBV6-5
j_call: TRBJ2-2
clone_size: .
d_call: TRBD2
cdr3_nt: TGTGCCAGCGGACTAGCGGGAGGAACCGGGGAGCTGTTTTTT
cdr3_aa: CASGLAGGTGELFF

v_call: TRBV5-8
j_call: TRBJ1-1
clone_size: .
d_call: .
cdr3_nt: TGTGCCAGCAGCTTTATCACAATCCCTGGTGACACTGAAGCTTTCTTT
cdr3_aa: CASSFITIPGDTEAFF

v_call: TRBV19
j_call: TRBJ2-7
clone_size: few
d_call: TRBD1
cdr3_nt: TGTGCCAGTAGCTACCGGGGACAGGGGGGTTCCTACGAGCAGTACTTC
cdr3_aa: CASSYRGQGGSYEQYF

v_call: TRBV25-1
j_call: TRBJ2-1
clone_size: .
d_call: TRBD1
cdr3_nt: TGTGCCAGCAGTGCAACAGGGGATGCCTACTACAATGAGCAGTTCTTC
cdr3_aa: CASSATGDAYYNEQFF

v_call: TRBV24-1
j_call: TRBJ1-4
clone_size: .
d_call: TRBD1
cdr3_nt: TGTGCCACCAGTGACCTGGGGACAGGGGTTTGCGAAAAACTGTTTTTT
cdr3_aa: CATSDLGTGVCEKLFF

v_call: TRBV19
j_call: TRBJ1-5
clone_size: .
d_call: .
cdr3_nt: TGTGCCAGTAGTCCCCTACTGGTGGGGGGTCAGCCCCAGCATTTT
cdr3_aa: CASSPLLVGGQPQHF

v_call: TRBV19
j_call: TRBJ2-7
clone_size: .
d_call: .
cdr3_nt: TGTGCCAGTAGTCCAAGTCGGAGGACTTCCTACGAGCAGTACTTC
cdr3_aa: CASSPSRRTSYEQYF

v_call: TRBV28
j_call: TRBJ2-7
clone_size: .
d_call: TRBD1
cdr3_nt: TGTGCCAGCAGTTCCAGACAGGGGGGACTCTACGAGCAGTACTTC
cdr3_aa: CASSSRQGGLYEQYF

v_call: TRBV20-1
j_call: TRBJ1-1
clone_size: .
d_call: .
cdr3_nt: TGCAGTGCTAGCTTGGAGGCTTTCTTT
cdr3_aa: CSASLEAFF

v_call: TRBV5-5
j_call: TRBJ1-1
clone_size: .
d_call: .
cdr3_nt: TGTGCCAGCAGCCGAGCGGGTACTAGTCGGACTGAAGCTTTCTTT
cdr3_aa: CASSRAGTSRTEAFF

v_call: TRBV20-1
j_call: TRBJ2-5
clone_size: .
d_call: .
cdr3_nt: TGCAGTGCTAGTCACGGGGAGACCCAGTACTTC
cdr3_aa: CSASHGETQYF

v_call: TRBV4-2
j_call: TRBJ2-6
clone_size: .
d_call: .
cdr3_nt: TGTGCCAGCAGCCAAGATGAGCTCTCTGGGGCCAACGTCCTGACTTTC
cdr3_aa: CASSQDELSGANVLTF